These 12 T cell receptor beta chains were all obtained from the same sample, sequenced in a study of CD8+CD57+ T cells in acquired aplastic anemia. Genomic DNA constituted the template upon which TCR beta VDJ and CDR3 profiling was performed. TCRdb ran MiXCR on the reads and lists one entry per CDR3 protein. In the table there are some 120,000 distinct CDR3 sequences, nearly 40% of which are singletons. An expansion of CD8+CD57+ cells by flow cytometry had been shown in patients chosen for sequencing. The sequencing input was sorted CD4+, CD8+, or CD8+CD57+ T cells (not recorded which) from PBMCs. The receptors were sampled from a human donor with aplastic anemia.

This clonotype was observed at least ten times. The V gene is TRBV6-1, the J gene TRBJ2-7; D is perhaps TRBD1 (6 bases). This CDR3 has 15 residues. V lost 5 bases and J lost 4, with 18 bases in between. The V gene's germline CDR1 is MNHNS and CDR2 SASEGT. CDR3 DNA sequence: TGTGCCAGCAGTCGAACAGGGCATTCACCTTACGAGCAGTACTTC. Its protein is CASSRTGHSPYEQYF.

The sample holds a few counts of this clonotype. The V and J genes are TRBV29-1 and TRBJ1-2; TRBD1 agrees at 8 bases. Trimming removed 4 bases from V and 6 bases from J; junction bases left unmatched: 13. The CDR3 covers 15 residues. Germline V gives CDR1 SQVTM, CDR2 ANQGSEA. The CDR3 spells CSVAVTGGLHNGYTF. The DNA for the CDR3 is TGCAGCGTTGCGGTCACAGGGGGTCTTCACAATGGCTACACCTTC.

This clonotype appeared a single time. The chain joins TRBV15 to TRBJ2-7, with D perhaps matching TRBD1 (5 bases). The germline V gene has CDR1 LNHNV and CDR2 YYDKDF (reference sequence). Trimming shortened V by 0 bases and J by 4 bases, and 13 bases separated the two germline ends. This CDR3 is built from 15 residues. Here the CDR3 reads CATSRDSSPGYEQYF. In DNA form, the CDR3 reads TGTGCCACCAGCAGAGACTCGTCTCCAGGGTACGAGCAGTACTTC.

In its sample, this clonotype was seen many times. The chain employs TRBV19 and TRBJ1-2; the D is unclear. In germline, CDR1 is LNHDA, CDR2 SQIVND (reference sequence). V lost 5 bases to trimming and J lost 0 bases, with 13 bases between them. CDR3 size: 15 residues. DNA for the CDR3: TGTGCCAGTAGTCCCATGGACGGTGCTAACTATGGCTACACCTTC. This sequence encodes CASSPMDGANYGYTF.

This clonotype was counted many times. The gene calls are TRBV7-9 and TRBJ2-3; 8 bases fit TRBD2. The J segment lost 6 bases and the V segment lost 3 bases, leaving 11 bases of the junction unmatched. Germline loops: CDR1 SEHNR, CDR2 FQNEAQ (reference sequence). This CDR3 is 16 amino acids long. DNA of the CDR3: TGTGCCAGCAGCTTTGGACCGGGAGGGTCATTGGATACGCAGTATTTT. It translates to CASSFGPGGSLDTQYF.

There are many counts of this clonotype. This chain connects TRBV12-3 or TRBV12-4 to TRBJ2-1, with D unresolved. V lost 7 bases, J lost 0 bases, and 13 bases lay in between. The CDR3 contains 15 residues. In nucleotides, the CDR3 is TGTGCCAGCACCGACGACTCGAGCTCCTACAATGAGCAGTTCTTC. This codes for CASTDDSSSYNEQFF.

Worth noting for this clonotype: This is likely a read error, given that the CDR3 carries no conserved phenylalanine or tryptophan at its end. As DNA, the CDR3 is TGTGCCAGCAGCCCCTGGTCCAGCTCCTACGAGCAGTACCTC. Translated: CASSPWSSSYEQYL. The J gene is TRBJ2-7, the V gene TRBV5-8; D unresolved. The CDR3 length is 14 residues. With 4 bases removed from V and 0 bases from J, the gap between germline ends came to 11 bases. Germline V CDR1 and CDR2: SGHTS, YDEGEE.

This clonotype showed up just a few times. J is TRBJ1-1 and V is TRBV6-2 or TRBV6-3; TRBD1 aligns across 10 bases. The junction had 8 bases not matched to a gene; V was cut back by 7 bases and J by 6 bases. Looked up from germline, CDR1 is MNHEY and CDR2 is SVGEGT. CDR3 length equals 14 residues. In nucleotides, the CDR3 is TGTGCCAGCACCCGACAGGGGGCTACCCCTGAAGCTTTCTTT. The encoded protein is CASTRQGATPEAFF.

This clonotype has ten or more counts. The CDR3 sequence: CASSSDRVGGNTIYF. In DNA, the CDR3 is TGTGCCAGCAGCTCCGACAGGGTGGGAGGAAACACCATATATTTT. This chain connects TRBV7-9 to TRBJ1-3, with 7 bases that match TRBD1. The CDR3 consists of 15 residues. Germline trimming cut 4 bases from V and 4 bases from J; bases unmatched to any gene: 7. Germline V gene lookup returns CDR1 SEHNR and CDR2 FQNEAQ (reference sequence). The whole variable domain, remainder taken from reference TRBV7-9 and TRBJ1-3, is DTGVSQNPRHKITKRGQNVTFRCDPISEHNRLYWYRQTLGQGPEFLTYFQNEAQLEKSRLLSDRFSAERPKGSFSTLEIQRTEQGDSAMYLCASSSDRVGGNTIYFGEGSWLTVV.

This clonotype was seen repeatedly, ten times or more. The rearrangement joins TRBV7-9 to TRBJ1-3, with D unresolved. The CDR3 sequence is 14 residues long. V lost 5 bases, J lost 3 bases, and 11 bases lay in between. CDR1 is SEHNR, CDR2 FQNEAQ, per germline (reference sequence). CDR3 residues: CASSLPGFGNTIYF. The CDR3 nucleotides are TGTGCCAGCAGCCTTCCGGGGTTTGGAAACACCATATATTTT.

This clonotype was counted at least ten times. V usage is TRBV12-3 or TRBV12-4 and J usage is TRBJ2-3; unclear D gene. V lost 3 bases and J lost 6, with 13 bases in between. This CDR3 spans 14 amino acids. CDR3 sequence: CASSLASRADTQYF. CDR3 sequence (DNA): TGTGCCAGCAGTTTGGCCTCTAGGGCGGATACGCAGTATTTT.

The chain uses TRBV2 and TRBJ1-2; the match to TRBD1 covers 10 bases. With V trimmed by 7 bases and J by 4 bases, 9 bases remained unmatched. CDR3 length: 15 amino acids. CDR1 SNHLY and CDR2 FYNNEI come from the germline V gene. CDR3 in DNA: TGTGCCAGCAATGACAGGGGGCGCGGTGGCTATGGCTACACCTTC. Its protein is CASNDRGRGGYGYTF.